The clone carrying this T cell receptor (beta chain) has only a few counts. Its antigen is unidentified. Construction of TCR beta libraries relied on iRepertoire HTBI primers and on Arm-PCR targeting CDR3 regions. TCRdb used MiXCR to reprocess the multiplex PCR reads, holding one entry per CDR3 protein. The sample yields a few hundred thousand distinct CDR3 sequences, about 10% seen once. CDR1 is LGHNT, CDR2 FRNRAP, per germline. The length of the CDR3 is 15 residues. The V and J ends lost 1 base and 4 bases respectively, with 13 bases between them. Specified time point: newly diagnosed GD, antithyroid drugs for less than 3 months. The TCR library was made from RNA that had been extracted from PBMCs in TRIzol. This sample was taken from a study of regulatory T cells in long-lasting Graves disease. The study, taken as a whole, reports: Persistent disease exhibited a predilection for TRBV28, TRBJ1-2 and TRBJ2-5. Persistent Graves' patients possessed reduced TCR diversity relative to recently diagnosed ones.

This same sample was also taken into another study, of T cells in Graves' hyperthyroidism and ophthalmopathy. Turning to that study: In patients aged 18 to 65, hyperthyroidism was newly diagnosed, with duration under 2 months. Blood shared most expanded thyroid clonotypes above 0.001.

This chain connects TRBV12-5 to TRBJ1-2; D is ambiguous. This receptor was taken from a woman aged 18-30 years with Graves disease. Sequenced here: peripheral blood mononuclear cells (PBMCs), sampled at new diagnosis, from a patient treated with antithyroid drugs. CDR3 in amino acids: CASGLGTRSFYGYTF. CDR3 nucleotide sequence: TGTGCTAGTGGTTTGGGAACGAGGAGTTTCTATGGCTACACCTTC.